This note documents a single T cell receptor (beta chain) sequence. The antigen is unknown. These data come from a study of cytotoxic CD8 clonotypes in ibrutinib-treated CLL. CDR3 length: 15 residues. In germline, CDR1 is SGHDT, CDR2 YYEEEE. The germline V and J ends were trimmed by 0 bases and 7 bases, with 11 bases remaining between them. Libraries were prepared by immunoSEQ multiplex PCR; TCRdb keeps only in-frame clonotypes and omits some of them. Of around 77,000 clones in the sample, 80% are singletons; the top ten hold roughly 8%. Study-wide results and caveats: At progression, clonality fell back toward baseline after rising at ibrutinib response. Pretreatment clonality was elevated relative to age-matched healthy donors and paralleled circulating CD8+ T-cell counts. For progressing versus sustained-remission patients, sampling times were not the same.

The TCR sequence derives from a human donor with chronic lymphocytic leukemia. The V and J genes are TRBV5-6 and TRBJ1-6, with D perhaps matching TRBD1 (5 bases). Source: PBMCs, taken at disease progression, from a patient treated with ibrutinib. The CDR3 DNA sequence: TGTGCCAGCAGCTTGGTGCTTCAGGGCAATTCACCCCTCCACTTT. It specifies CASSLVLQGNSPLHF. The full variable domain, rest sourced from reference TRBV5-6 and TRBJ1-6, is DAGVTQSPTHLIKTRGQQVTLRCSPKSGHDTVSWYQQALGQGPQFIFQYYEEEERQRGNFPDRFSGHQFPNYSSELNVNALLLGDSALYLCASSLVLQGNSPLHFGNGTRLTVT.